The rows below give T cell receptor beta chains drawn from one sample of a study of blood T cell repertoires in COVID-19. The protocol was immunoSEQ multiplex PCR, while the TCRdb copy is restricted to in-frame clones and leaves out a portion. The sample has 280,000 or so clones, approximately 83% seen once; the top ten hold roughly 9.4%. Sequencing was done on a sample of peripheral blood. The receptors derive from a woman in her 50s who had recovered from COVID-19. Each CDR3 is given with its conserved first and last residue. D genes are given only for firm matches. The size of a clone is reported for some rows only, either as once, few or many, or as a class for expanded clones.

cdr3_aa	cdr3_nt	v_call	d_call	cdr3_length	clone_size	j_call
CAISVAGGGENEQFF	TGTGCCATCAGTGTAGCTGGCGGGGGGGAGAATGAGCAGTTCTTC	TRBV10-3	TRBD2	15	NA	TRBJ2-1
CASSGTGTGAEQYF	TGTGCCAGCAGCGGAACCGGGACAGGGGCCGAGCAGTACTTC	TRBV9	TRBD1	14	NA	TRBJ2-7
CATHRGSGYTF	TGTGCCACCCACAGGGGAAGTGGCTACACCTTC	TRBV28	TRBD1	11	once	TRBJ1-2
CASSIGQGFSQPQHF	TGTGCCAGTAGTATTGGACAGGGTTTTAGTCAGCCCCAGCATTTT	TRBV19	TRBD1	15	many	TRBJ1-5
CASSGRQAEAGNTIYF	TGTGCCAGCAGCGGAAGACAGGCAGAGGCTGGAAACACCATATATTTT	TRBV5-4	NA	16	NA	TRBJ1-3
CASKGLAGGTGELFF	TGTGCCAGCAAGGGACTAGCGGGGGGTACGGGGGAGCTGTTTTTT	TRBV6-5	TRBD2	15	NA	TRBJ2-2
CASSSPLRRPITEAFF	TGTGCCAGCAGCTCCCCCCTGAGGCGTCCGATCACTGAAGCTTTCTTT	TRBV11-2	NA	16	NA	TRBJ1-1
CASRGGSIAGELFF	TGTGCCAGCAGGGGGGGAAGTATCGCCGGGGAGCTGTTTTTT	TRBV28	NA	14	NA	TRBJ2-2
CASSPLATSGGPREQYF	TGTGCCAGTAGTCCTCTAGCGACTAGCGGGGGTCCGCGTGAGCAGTACTTC	TRBV19	TRBD2	17	NA	TRBJ2-7
CASTNRGLTSTDTQYF	TGTGCCAGTACCAACAGGGGGTTAACGAGCACAGATACGCAGTATTTT	TRBV19	TRBD1	16	few	TRBJ2-3
CSVGSSGEFEQYF	TGCAGCGTTGGGTCTAGCGGGGAATTCGAGCAGTACTTC	TRBV29-1	TRBD2	13	NA	TRBJ2-7
CASSDTSGSGDTQYF	TGTGCCAGCAGTGACACTAGCGGGAGTGGAGATACGCAGTATTTT	TRBV6-4	TRBD2	15	many	TRBJ2-3
CASDAGGDYGYTF	TGTGCCAGCGACGCCGGGGGAGACTATGGCTACACCTTC	TRBV28	NA	13	NA	TRBJ1-2
CATSHPEHYGYTF	TGTGCCACCAGTCACCCGGAGCACTATGGCTACACCTTC	TRBV24-1	NA	13	NA	TRBJ1-2
CASSYDGQGPQGGYTF	TGTGCCAGCAGTTACGACGGACAGGGGCCCCAGGGAGGCTACACCTTC	TRBV6-5	TRBD1	16	NA	TRBJ1-2
CASSFEPWDTEISGNTIYF	TGTGCCAGCAGTTTTGAGCCTTGGGACACTGAAATCTCTGGAAACACCATATATTTT	TRBV6-2/TRBV6-3	NA	19	few	TRBJ1-3
CASSQMTTSLGTQYF	TGTGCCAGCAGCCAAATGACTACGTCCCTGGGGACCCAGTACTTC	TRBV5-4	NA	15	NA	TRBJ2-5
CASSSSQQDYGYTF	TGTGCCAGCTCGTCAAGTCAACAGGATTATGGCTACACCTTC	TRBV18	NA	14	NA	TRBJ1-2
CASSQAGGSYNEQFF	TGTGCCAGCAGCCAAGCGGGGGGCTCCTACAATGAGCAGTTCTTC	TRBV3-1/TRBV3-2	TRBD2	15	NA	TRBJ2-1
CASSLDLTGNTEAFF	TGTGCCAGCAGCTTAGACCTGACAGGGAACACTGAAGCTTTCTTT	TRBV7-8	NA	15	NA	TRBJ1-1
CASSLTGTGFSEQYF	TGTGCCAGCAGTTTAACCGGGACAGGGTTCTCCGAGCAGTACTTC	TRBV6-6	TRBD1	15	once	TRBJ2-7
CASSYDSFQETQYF	TGTGCCAGCAGTTACGACAGCTTCCAAGAGACCCAGTACTTC	TRBV6-5	NA	14	NA	TRBJ2-5
CASRGGPSTDTQYF	TGTGCCAGCCGCGGGGGACCTAGCACAGATACGCAGTATTTT	TRBV28	TRBD2	14	NA	TRBJ2-3
CAWSNIYHGGEQYF	TGTGCCTGGAGTAACATTTACCACGGGGGCGAGCAGTACTTC	TRBV30	NA	14	NA	TRBJ2-7
CATSDSTGSSGSSNQPQHF	TGTGCCACCAGTGACTCGACAGGGAGTAGTGGTAGTAGCAATCAGCCCCAGCATTTT	TRBV24-1	TRBD1	19	many	TRBJ1-5
CASSQPPGGGAGELFF	TGTGCCAGCAGCCAACCGCCGGGGGGCGGGGCCGGGGAGCTGTTTTTT	TRBV7-6	NA	16	NA	TRBJ2-2
CASSLAAGGDAGELFF	TGCGCCAGCAGCTTGGCGGCAGGGGGCGATGCCGGGGAGCTGTTTTTT	TRBV5-1	TRBD1	16	NA	TRBJ2-2
CASSLSSRGTGELFF	TGTGCCAGCAGTTTATCGTCTAGGGGTACCGGGGAGCTGTTTTTT	TRBV27	NA	15	NA	TRBJ2-2
CASSIGDRVPTLHF	TGTGCCAGTAGTATCGGGGACAGGGTTCCCACCCTCCACTTT	TRBV19	TRBD1	14	NA	TRBJ1-6
CASSRQGGRNTIYF	TGTGCCAGCAGCCGACAGGGAGGTCGGAACACCATATATTTT	TRBV5-8	TRBD1	14	NA	TRBJ1-3
CASSSPLQGRNSPLHF	TGTGCCAGCAGTTCCCCACTACAGGGTCGCAATTCACCCCTCCACTTT	TRBV6-5	NA	16	NA	TRBJ1-6
CSVRGDRGLYEQYF	TGCAGCGTCCGCGGGGACAGGGGGCTTTACGAGCAGTACTTC	TRBV29-1	TRBD1	14	NA	TRBJ2-7
CASSSHLWTPNNEQFF	TGTGCCAGCAGTTCCCACCTTTGGACACCCAACAATGAGCAGTTCTTC	TRBV6-5	NA	16	NA	TRBJ2-1
CASSPAYRVGENTEAFF	TGTGCCAGCTCACCAGCTTACAGGGTAGGAGAGAACACTGAAGCTTTCTTT	TRBV18	NA	17	NA	TRBJ1-1
CASSPRTGTGNQETQYF	TGTGCCAGCAGCCCGCGAACAGGGACGGGAAACCAAGAGACCCAGTACTTC	TRBV7-8	NA	17	many	TRBJ2-5